The rows below give T cell receptor beta chains drawn from one sample of a study of T cell responses to AZD1222 COVID-19 vaccine. Data came from immunoSEQ multiplex PCR; TCRdb stores just in-frame clones and leaves some out. The sample yields about 78,000 clones, around 87% seen once. Sequenced material: peripheral blood, taken on day 0 of AZD1222 vaccination. The receptors were gathered from an adult in good health. Each CDR3 is given with its conserved first and last residue. A D gene is named only where the DNA matches it firmly. Size is stated for part of the rows, as once, few or many counts, or as a class when the clone is expanded.

V	size	D	J	CDR3	DNA
TRBV7-9	few	.	TRBJ1-1	CASTKRENTEAFF	TGTGCCAGCACCAAAAGGGAGAACACTGAAGCTTTCTTT
TRBV29-1	.	TRBD2	TRBJ2-5	CSVEPNGGKTQYF	TGCAGCGTTGAACCCAACGGGGGGAAGACCCAGTACTTC
TRBV20-1	.	.	TRBJ2-1	CSGGVYEQFF	TGCAGTGGGGGGGTATATGAGCAGTTCTTC
TRBV3-1/TRBV3-2	.	.	TRBJ1-4	CASSQEGQGWRTNEKLFF	TGTGCCAGCAGCCAAGAAGGGCAGGGGTGGAGGACTAATGAAAAACTGTTTTTT
TRBV5-4	.	TRBD2	TRBJ2-5	CASSLHPTAGETQYF	TGTGCCAGCAGCCTCCACCCGACAGCGGGGGAGACCCAGTACTTC
TRBV5-6	once	.	TRBJ2-2	CASSLTIRRGELFF	TGTGCCAGCAGCCTCACAATCCGGCGCGGGGAGCTGTTTTTT
TRBV29-1	.	TRBD1	TRBJ1-1	CSVEKDRTNTEAFF	TGCAGCGTTGAGAAGGACAGGACGAACACTGAAGCTTTCTTT
TRBV27	.	TRBD1	TRBJ1-2	CASRTGGVGYGYTF	TGTGCCAGCAGGACAGGGGGCGTTGGCTATGGCTACACCTTC
TRBV18	.	TRBD1	TRBJ1-6	CASSRGQSGTGTYNSPLHF	TGTGCCAGCTCACGGGGGCAATCCGGGACAGGGACCTATAATTCACCCCTCCACTTT
TRBV7-6	.	.	TRBJ1-1	CASSLGGAGNTEAFF	TGTGCCAGCAGCTTAGGGGGGGCGGGGAACACTGAAGCTTTCTTT
TRBV4-2	.	.	TRBJ1-6	CASSQDWSPNSPLHF	TGTGCCAGCAGCCAAGATTGGTCCCCTAATTCACCCCTCCACTTT
TRBV5-4	once	.	TRBJ1-2	CASSLETANYGYTF	TGTGCCAGCAGCTTGGAAACAGCTAACTATGGCTACACCTTC
TRBV5-1	.	.	TRBJ1-2	CASSLGVNYGYTF	TGCGCCAGCAGCCTAGGGGTAAACTATGGCTACACCTTC
TRBV18	.	TRBD2	TRBJ2-3	CASSSTSADTQYF	TGTGCCAGCTCCTCGACTAGCGCAGATACGCAGTATTTT
TRBV27	.	TRBD2	TRBJ2-5	CASSFTAGGLGETQYF	TGTGCCAGCAGTTTCACAGCGGGAGGGTTGGGAGAGACCCAGTACTTC
TRBV2	once	.	TRBJ2-5	CASSELYGTQYF	TGTGCCAGCAGTGAGTTATATGGGACCCAGTACTTC
TRBV5-1	.	.	TRBJ1-5	CASSLEGDTHQPQHF	TGCGCCAGCAGCTTGGAGGGGGACACCCATCAGCCCCAGCATTTT
TRBV7-2	.	TRBD2	TRBJ2-3	CASSGAGAQGTDTQYF	TGTGCCAGCAGCGGAGCGGGGGCTCAGGGCACAGATACGCAGTATTTT
TRBV3-1/TRBV3-2	.	.	TRBJ1-4	CASSQARTRVKLFF	TGTGCCAGCAGCCAAGCCCGAACACGGGTGAAACTGTTTTTT
TRBV5-5	.	TRBD2	TRBJ2-2	CASSLGISGTNTGELFF	TGTGCCAGCAGCTTGGGGATTAGCGGGACGAACACCGGGGAGCTGTTTTTT
TRBV15	.	TRBD1	TRBJ2-7	CATSREQGVYEQYF	TGTGCCACCAGCAGAGAACAGGGGGTGTACGAGCAGTACTTC
TRBV7-9	.	.	TRBJ2-3	CASSLEADTQYF	TGTGCCAGCAGCTTAGAGGCGGATACGCAGTATTTT
TRBV19	.	.	TRBJ1-2	CASRRLGDYGYTF	TGTGCCAGTCGCCGCTTAGGAGACTATGGCTACACCTTC
TRBV11-2	.	TRBD2	TRBJ2-5	CASSAGLAGGPRETQYF	TGTGCCAGCAGCGCCGGACTAGCGGGAGGGCCTCGGGAGACCCAGTACTTC
TRBV12-3/TRBV12-4	.	.	TRBJ2-1	CASTEGYNEQFF	TGTGCCAGCACAGAGGGTTACAATGAGCAGTTCTTC
TRBV15	.	.	TRBJ1-3	CATSRDATSGNTIYF	TGTGCCACCAGCAGAGATGCGACCTCTGGAAACACCATATATTTT
TRBV18	.	TRBD2	TRBJ2-7	CASSPPAGVGYEQYF	TGTGCCAGCTCACCACCGGCGGGGGTCGGCTACGAGCAGTACTTC
TRBV10-3	once	TRBD2	TRBJ2-3	CAISGLAGGGDTQYF	TGTGCCATCAGTGGACTAGCGGGAGGGGGGGATACGCAGTATTTT
TRBV28	.	.	TRBJ2-2	CASSFGTGELFF	TGTGCCAGCAGTTTCGGGACCGGGGAGCTGTTTTTT
TRBV19	few	.	TRBJ2-1	CASSIEILNNEQFF	TGTGCCAGTAGTATTGAAATTCTGAACAATGAGCAGTTCTTC
TRBV2	.	.	TRBJ1-4	CASRDGIKGTNEKLFF	TGTGCCAGCAGGGACGGCATTAAGGGGACTAATGAAAAACTGTTTTTT
TRBV11-2	once	.	TRBJ2-7	CASLRGGSSSYEQYF	TGTGCCAGCCTAAGGGGGGGCTCGAGCTCCTACGAGCAGTACTTC
TRBV4-2	.	.	TRBJ2-2	CASSFGRPDTGELFF	TGTGCCAGCAGCTTCGGGAGACCTGATACCGGGGAGCTGTTTTTT
TRBV5-4	.	.	TRBJ2-2	CASSLVQSNTGELFF	TGTGCCAGCAGCTTGGTCCAGTCGAACACCGGGGAGCTGTTTTTT
TRBV6-5	.	.	TRBJ1-1	CASSLQGGDTEAFF	TGTGCCAGCAGTCTACAGGGAGGGGACACTGAAGCTTTCTTT